The rows below give T cell receptor beta chains drawn from one sample of a study of blood T cell repertoires in COVID-19. Some clones are missing from TCRdb's copy, which holds only in-frame ones; the method was immunoSEQ multiplex PCR. The table shows about 57,000 clones, with roughly 82% occurring only once. The sample consisted of peripheral blood. Source of these receptors: a woman aged 60-75 years with acute or convalescent COVID-19. Each CDR3 is given with its conserved first and last residue. The D gene is left open where the match is weak.

cdr3_aa	v_call	j_call	d_call
CARSLGAPPNTEAFF	TRBV5-3	TRBJ1-1	NA
CAWSGQAVDGYTF	TRBV30	TRBJ1-2	NA
CAISEAGGIYNEQFF	TRBV10-3	TRBJ2-1	NA
CASSQGGGTEAFF	TRBV7-8	TRBJ1-1	NA
CASRQGAGGYTF	TRBV25-1	TRBJ1-2	TRBD1
CASSSGTGSEKLFF	TRBV6-2/TRBV6-3	TRBJ1-4	TRBD1
CASSRIRDYTGELFF	TRBV7-2	TRBJ2-2	NA
CASSQVPGSLQFF	TRBV3-1/TRBV3-2	TRBJ2-1	NA
CASSGGPNQPQHF	TRBV2	TRBJ1-5	NA
CASSLRRQGVGGYTF	TRBV27	TRBJ1-2	TRBD1
CASRRPGNTEAFF	TRBV25-1	TRBJ1-1	NA
CATSPPGVPEAFF	TRBV15	TRBJ1-1	NA
CASSLEQTAQPQHF	TRBV7-2	TRBJ1-5	NA
CASSPGQGQTYEQYF	TRBV18	TRBJ2-7	TRBD1
CAWSAQFQPQHF	TRBV30	TRBJ1-5	NA
CAISEAGTGNNEQFF	TRBV10-3	TRBJ2-1	TRBD1
CASSDSENTEAFF	TRBV2	TRBJ1-1	NA
CASSPRGNTEAFF	TRBV19	TRBJ1-1	NA
CASSFSGGHGNEQFF	TRBV7-2	TRBJ2-1	NA
CASSLGQGKTSYEQYF	TRBV7-9	TRBJ2-7	TRBD1
CASIKQGSGNEQFF	TRBV27	TRBJ2-1	NA
CASRAGHTGELFF	TRBV6-5	TRBJ2-2	NA
CSVEDRVSDTNYGYTF	TRBV29-1	TRBJ1-2	NA
CASSNSPNGPRADTQYF	TRBV7-6	TRBJ2-3	NA
CASSRSGTDADTQYF	TRBV27	TRBJ2-3	TRBD1
CASSEVVARTDTQYF	TRBV6-1	TRBJ2-3	NA
CASGAPGNTIYF	TRBV6-5	TRBJ1-3	NA
CASSPTAGYRTDTQYF	TRBV27	TRBJ2-3	NA